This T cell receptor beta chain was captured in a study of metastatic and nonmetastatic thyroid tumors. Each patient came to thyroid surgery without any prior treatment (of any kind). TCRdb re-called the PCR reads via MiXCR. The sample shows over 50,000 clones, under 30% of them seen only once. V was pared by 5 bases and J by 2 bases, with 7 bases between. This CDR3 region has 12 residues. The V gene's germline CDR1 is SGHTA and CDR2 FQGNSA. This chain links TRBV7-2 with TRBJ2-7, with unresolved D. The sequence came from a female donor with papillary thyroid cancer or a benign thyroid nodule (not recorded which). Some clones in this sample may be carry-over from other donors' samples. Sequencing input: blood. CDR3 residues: CASSASTYEQYF. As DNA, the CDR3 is TGTGCCAGCAGCGCCTCGACCTACGAGCAGTACTTC.